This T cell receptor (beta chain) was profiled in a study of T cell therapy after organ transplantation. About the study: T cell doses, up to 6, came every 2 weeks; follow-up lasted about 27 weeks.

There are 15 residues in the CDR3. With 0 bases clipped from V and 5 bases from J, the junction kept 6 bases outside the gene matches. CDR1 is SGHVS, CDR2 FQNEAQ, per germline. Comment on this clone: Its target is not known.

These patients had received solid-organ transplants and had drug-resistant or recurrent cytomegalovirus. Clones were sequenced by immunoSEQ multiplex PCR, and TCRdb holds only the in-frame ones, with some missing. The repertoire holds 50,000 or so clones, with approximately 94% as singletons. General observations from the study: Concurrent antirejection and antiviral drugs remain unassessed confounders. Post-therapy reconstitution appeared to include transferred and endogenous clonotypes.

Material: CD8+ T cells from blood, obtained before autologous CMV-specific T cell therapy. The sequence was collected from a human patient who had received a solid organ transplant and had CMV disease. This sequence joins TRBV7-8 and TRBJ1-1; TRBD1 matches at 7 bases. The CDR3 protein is CASSLAAGGRTEAFF. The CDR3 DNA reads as TGTGCCAGCAGCTTAGCGGCAGGGGGAAGGACTGAAGCTTTCTTT.